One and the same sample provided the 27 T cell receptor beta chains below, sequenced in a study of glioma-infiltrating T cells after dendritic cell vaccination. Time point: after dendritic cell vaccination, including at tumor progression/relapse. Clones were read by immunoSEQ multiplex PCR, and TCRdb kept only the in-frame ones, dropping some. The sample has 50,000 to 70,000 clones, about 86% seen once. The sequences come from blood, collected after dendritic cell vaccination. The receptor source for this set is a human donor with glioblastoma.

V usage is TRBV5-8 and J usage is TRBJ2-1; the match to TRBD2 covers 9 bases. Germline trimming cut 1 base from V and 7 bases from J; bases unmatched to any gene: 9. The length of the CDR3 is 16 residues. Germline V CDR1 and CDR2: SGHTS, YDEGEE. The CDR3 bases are TGTGCCAGCAGCTTGCTCTCGGAAGCGGGGGGAAATGAGCAGTTCTTC. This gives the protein CASSLLSEAGGNEQFF. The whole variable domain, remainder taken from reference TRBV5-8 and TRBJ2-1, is EAGVTQSPTHLIKTRGQQATLRCSPISGHTSVYWYQQALGLGLQFLLWYDEGEERNRGNFPPRFSGRQFPNYSSELNVNALELEDSALYLCASSLLSEAGGNEQFFGPGTRLTVL.

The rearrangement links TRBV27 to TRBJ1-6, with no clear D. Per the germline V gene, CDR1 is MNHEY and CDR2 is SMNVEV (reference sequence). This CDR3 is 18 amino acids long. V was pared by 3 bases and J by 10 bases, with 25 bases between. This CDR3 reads CASSLDPPGTAGSSPLHF. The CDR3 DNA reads TGTGCCAGCAGTTTGGACCCCCCGGGTACAGCCGGGAGCTCACCCCTCCACTTT.

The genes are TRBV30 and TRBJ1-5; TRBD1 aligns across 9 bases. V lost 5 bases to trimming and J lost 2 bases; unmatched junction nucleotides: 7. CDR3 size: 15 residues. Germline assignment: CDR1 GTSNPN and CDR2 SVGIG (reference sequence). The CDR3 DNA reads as TGTGCCTGGTCCCACCGGGACAGGGGCAATCAGCCCCAGCATTTT. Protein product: CAWSHRDRGNQPQHF.

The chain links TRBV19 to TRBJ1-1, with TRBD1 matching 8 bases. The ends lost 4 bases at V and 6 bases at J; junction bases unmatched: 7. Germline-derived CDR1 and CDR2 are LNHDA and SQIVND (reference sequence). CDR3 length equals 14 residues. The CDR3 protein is CASSNHRGMAEAFF. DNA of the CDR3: TGTGCCAGTAGTAATCACAGGGGGATGGCTGAAGCTTTCTTT.

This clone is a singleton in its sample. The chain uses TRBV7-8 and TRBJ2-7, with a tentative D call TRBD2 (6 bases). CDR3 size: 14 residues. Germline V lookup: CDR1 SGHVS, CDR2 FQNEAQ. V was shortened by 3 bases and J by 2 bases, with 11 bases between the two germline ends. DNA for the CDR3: TGTGCCAGCAGCTTGGCGGGACGGGCCTACGAGCAGTACTTC. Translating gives CASSLAGRAYEQYF. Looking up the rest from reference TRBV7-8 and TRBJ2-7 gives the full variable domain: GAGVSQSPRYKVAKRGQDVALRCDPISGHVSLFWYQQALGQGPEFLTYFQNEAQLDKSGLPSDRFFAERPEGSVSTLKIQRTQQEDSAVYLCASSLAGRAYEQYFGPGTRLTVT.

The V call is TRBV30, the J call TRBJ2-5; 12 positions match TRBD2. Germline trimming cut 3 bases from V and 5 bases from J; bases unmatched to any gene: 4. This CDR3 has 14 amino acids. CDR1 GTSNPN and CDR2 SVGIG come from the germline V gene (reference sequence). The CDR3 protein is CAWRTSGGGETQYF. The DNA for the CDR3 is TGTGCCTGGAGGACTAGCGGGGGTGGGGAGACCCAGTACTTC.

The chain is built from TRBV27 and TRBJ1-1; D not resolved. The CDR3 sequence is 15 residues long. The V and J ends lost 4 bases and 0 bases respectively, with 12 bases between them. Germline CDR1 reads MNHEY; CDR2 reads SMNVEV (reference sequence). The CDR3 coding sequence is TGTGCCAGCAGTTACCTGCGGGGTATGAACACTGAAGCTTTCTTT. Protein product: CASSYLRGMNTEAFF.

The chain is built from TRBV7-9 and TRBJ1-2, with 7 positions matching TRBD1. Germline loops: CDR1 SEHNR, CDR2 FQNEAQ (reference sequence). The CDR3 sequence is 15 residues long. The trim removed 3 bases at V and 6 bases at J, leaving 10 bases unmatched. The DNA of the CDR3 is TGTGCCAGCAGCTTCTGGACAGGCCCCCCTAATGGCTACACCTTC. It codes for CASSFWTGPPNGYTF. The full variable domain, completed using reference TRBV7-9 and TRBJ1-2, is DTGVSQNPRHKITKRGQNVTFRCDPISEHNRLYWYRQTLGQGPEFLTYFQNEAQLEKSRLLSDRFSAERPKGSFSTLEIQRTEQGDSAMYLCASSFWTGPPNGYTFGSGTRLTVV.

This chain's CDR3 is CASSQRRTGGAYGYTF. Written as DNA, the CDR3 is TGCGCCAGCAGCCAAAGGCGGACAGGGGGGGCCTATGGCTACACCTTC. V gene TRBV4-3 combines with J gene TRBJ1-2; 10 positions match TRBD1. The length of the CDR3 is 16 residues. CDR1 and CDR2 from the germline V gene are LGHNA and YSLEER. J gave up 4 bases and V 2 bases, and 7 bases lay outside the gene matches.

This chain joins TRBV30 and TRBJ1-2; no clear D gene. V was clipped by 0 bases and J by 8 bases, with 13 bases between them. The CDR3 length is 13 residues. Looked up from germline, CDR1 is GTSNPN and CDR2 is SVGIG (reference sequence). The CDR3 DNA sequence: TGTGCCTGGAGTGTACTGCGGGGTCCGGGCTACACCTTC. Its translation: CAWSVLRGPGYTF.

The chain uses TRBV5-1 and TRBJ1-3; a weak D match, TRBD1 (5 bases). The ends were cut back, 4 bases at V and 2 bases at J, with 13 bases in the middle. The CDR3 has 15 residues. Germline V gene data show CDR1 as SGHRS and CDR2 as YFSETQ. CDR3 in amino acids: CASSENGGTGNTIYF. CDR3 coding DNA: TGCGCCAGCAGCGAAAACGGGGGGACTGGAAACACCATATATTTT.

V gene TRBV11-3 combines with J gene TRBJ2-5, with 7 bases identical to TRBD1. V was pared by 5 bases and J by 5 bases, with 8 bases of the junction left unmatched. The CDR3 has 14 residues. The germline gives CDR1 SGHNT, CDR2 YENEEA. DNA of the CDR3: TGTGCCAGCAGCCCCGGGACAGTCCACGAGACCCAGTACTTC. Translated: CASSPGTVHETQYF.

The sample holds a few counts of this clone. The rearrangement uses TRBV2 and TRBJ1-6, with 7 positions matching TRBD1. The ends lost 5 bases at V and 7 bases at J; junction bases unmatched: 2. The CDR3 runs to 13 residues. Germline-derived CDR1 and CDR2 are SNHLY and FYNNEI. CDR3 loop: CASSRDRNSPLHF. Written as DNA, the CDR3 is TGTGCCAGCAGTAGGGACAGAAATTCACCCCTCCACTTT.

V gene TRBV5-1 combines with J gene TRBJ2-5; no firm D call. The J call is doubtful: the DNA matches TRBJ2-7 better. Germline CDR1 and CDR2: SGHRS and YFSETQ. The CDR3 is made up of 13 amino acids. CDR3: CASSLDAALEQYF. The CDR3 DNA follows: TGCGCCAGCAGCTTGGATGCGGCTCTCGAGCAGTACTTC.

CDR3: CASSLTYEQYF. CDR3 coding DNA: TGTGCCAGCAGCCTCACCTACGAGCAGTACTTC. The chain is built from TRBV6-1 and TRBJ2-5; no definite D call. The J call is uncertain, as TRBJ2-7 better fits the DNA end. The germline V gene encodes CDR1 MNHNS and CDR2 SASEGT. The CDR3 has 11 amino acids.

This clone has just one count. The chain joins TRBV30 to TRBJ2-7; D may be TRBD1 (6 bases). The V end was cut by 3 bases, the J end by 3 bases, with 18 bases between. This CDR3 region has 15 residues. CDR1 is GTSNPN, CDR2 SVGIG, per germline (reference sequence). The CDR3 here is CAWSAGSGTYYEQYF. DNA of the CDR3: TGTGCCTGGAGCGCCGGATCCGGGACATACTACGAGCAGTACTTC.

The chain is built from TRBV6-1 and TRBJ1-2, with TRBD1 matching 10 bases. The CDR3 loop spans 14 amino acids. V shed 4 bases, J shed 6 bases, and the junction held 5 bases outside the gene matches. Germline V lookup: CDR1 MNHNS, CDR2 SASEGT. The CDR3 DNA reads TGTGCCAGCAGTGGGGGGACAGGGGTCGATGGCTACACCTTC. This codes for CASSGGTGVDGYTF.

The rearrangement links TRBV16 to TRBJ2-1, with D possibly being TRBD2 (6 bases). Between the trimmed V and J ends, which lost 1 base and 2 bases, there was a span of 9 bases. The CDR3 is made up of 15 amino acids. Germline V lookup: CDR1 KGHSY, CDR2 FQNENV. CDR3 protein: CASSQLEGPYNEQFF. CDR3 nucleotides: TGTGCCAGCAGCCAATTGGAGGGCCCCTACAATGAGCAGTTCTTC.

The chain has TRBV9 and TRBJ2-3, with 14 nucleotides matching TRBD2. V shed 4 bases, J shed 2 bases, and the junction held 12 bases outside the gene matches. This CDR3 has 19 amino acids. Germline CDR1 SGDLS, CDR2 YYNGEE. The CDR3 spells CASSPVPSGLAGDTDTQYF. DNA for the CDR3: TGTGCCAGCAGCCCGGTCCCCTCGGGACTAGCGGGGGACACAGATACGCAGTATTTT.

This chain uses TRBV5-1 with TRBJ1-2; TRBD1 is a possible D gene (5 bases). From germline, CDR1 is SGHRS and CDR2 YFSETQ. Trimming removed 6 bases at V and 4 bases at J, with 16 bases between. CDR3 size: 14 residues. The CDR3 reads CASKDEGGTYGYTF. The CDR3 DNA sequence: TGCGCCAGCAAAGATGAGGGAGGGACCTATGGCTACACCTTC.

The CDR3, as DNA: TGTGCCTGGACTTCCCGGGACAGCCCTGCCTACGAGCAGTACTTC. Translated: CAWTSRDSPAYEQYF. The V gene is TRBV30, the J gene TRBJ2-7, with TRBD1 matching over 7 bases. J gave up 2 bases and V 4 bases, and 11 bases lay outside the gene matches. CDR1 is GTSNPN and CDR2 is SVGIG in the germline V gene (reference sequence). CDR3 length: 15 residues. Complete variable domain (other parts from reference TRBV30 and TRBJ2-7): SQTIHQWPATLVQPVGSPLSLECTVEGTSNPNLYWYRQAAGRGLQLLFYSVGIGQISSEVPQNLSASRPQDRQFILSSKKLLLSDSGFYLCAWTSRDSPAYEQYFGPGTRLTVT.

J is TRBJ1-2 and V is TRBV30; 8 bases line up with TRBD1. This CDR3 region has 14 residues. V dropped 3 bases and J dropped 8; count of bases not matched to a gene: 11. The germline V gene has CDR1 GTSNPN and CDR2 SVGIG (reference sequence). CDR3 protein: CAWRRRQGTVGYTF. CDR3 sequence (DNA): TGTGCCTGGAGACGGAGACAGGGGACTGTAGGCTACACCTTC.

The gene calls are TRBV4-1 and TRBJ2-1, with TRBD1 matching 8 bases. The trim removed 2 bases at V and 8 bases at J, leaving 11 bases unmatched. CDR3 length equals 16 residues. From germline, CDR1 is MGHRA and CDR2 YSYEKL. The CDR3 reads CASSQHRGALSHEQFF. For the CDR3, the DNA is TGCGCCAGCAGCCAACACAGGGGGGCCTTGAGCCATGAGCAGTTCTTC.

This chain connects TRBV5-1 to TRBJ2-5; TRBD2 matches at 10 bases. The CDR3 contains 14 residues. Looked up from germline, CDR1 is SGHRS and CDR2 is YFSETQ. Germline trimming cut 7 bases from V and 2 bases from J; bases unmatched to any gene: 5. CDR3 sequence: CASRAGGQQETQYF. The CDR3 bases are TGCGCCAGCCGAGCGGGGGGGCAACAAGAGACCCAGTACTTC.

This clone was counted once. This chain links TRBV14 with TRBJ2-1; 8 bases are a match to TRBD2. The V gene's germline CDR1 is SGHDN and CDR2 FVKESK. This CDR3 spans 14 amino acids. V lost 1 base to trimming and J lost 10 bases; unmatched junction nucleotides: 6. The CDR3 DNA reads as TGTGCCAGCAGCCAAGCGGGGGGGCCGGTAGAGCAGTTCTTC. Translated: CASSQAGGPVEQFF.

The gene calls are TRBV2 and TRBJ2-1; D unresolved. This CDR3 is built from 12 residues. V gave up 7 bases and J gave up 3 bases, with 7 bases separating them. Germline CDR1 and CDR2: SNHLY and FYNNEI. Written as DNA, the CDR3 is TGTGCCAGCATAACAGACTACAATGAGCAGTTCTTC. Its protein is CASITDYNEQFF.

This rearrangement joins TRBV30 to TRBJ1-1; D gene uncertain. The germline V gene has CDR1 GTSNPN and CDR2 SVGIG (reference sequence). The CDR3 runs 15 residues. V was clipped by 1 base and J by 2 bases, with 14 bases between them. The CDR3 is CAWSEGRGFNTEAFF. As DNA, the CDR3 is TGTGCCTGGAGTGAAGGCCGAGGGTTTAACACTGAAGCTTTCTTT.